The 32 T cell receptor beta chains below come from one sample, sequenced in a study of metastatic and nonmetastatic thyroid tumors. Treatment of any kind had been given to no patient before thyroid surgery. TCRdb re-called the PCR reads through MiXCR. Counted here are 70,000 or so clones, approximately 15% occurring once; the ten biggest clones make up approximately 6.1%. The sequencing input was blood. The receptor set was obtained from a male donor with papillary thyroid cancer or a benign thyroid nodule (not recorded which). Some clones in this sample may be carry-over from other donors' samples.

The table lists this clone with a few counts. At one boundary the junction diverges from the germline segment, which might be a read error. The genes are TRBV6-1 and TRBJ2-7; a weak D match, TRBD2 (5 bases). The CDR3 has 15 amino acids. In germline, CDR1 is MNHNS, CDR2 SASEGT. CDR3 bases: TGTGCCAGCAGTGAATCGCTTCCAGACTACTACGAGCAGTATTTC. Residues: CASSESLPDYYEQYF.

This clone came up many times. The rearrangement joins TRBV7-9 to TRBJ1-3; TRBD1 matches 10 bases. Germline loops: CDR1 SEHNR, CDR2 FQNEAQ (reference sequence). J gave up 0 bases and V 4 bases, and 12 bases lay outside the gene matches. CDR3 length equals 19 residues. CDR3 sequence: CASSSTLLTGGPSGNTIYF. As DNA, the CDR3 is TGTGCCAGCAGCTCCACCCTATTGACAGGGGGCCCCTCTGGAAACACCATATATTTT.

This clone was detected only once. This chain links TRBV20-1 with TRBJ2-2; a weak D match, TRBD1 (7 bases). Trimming took off 3 bases at V and 12 bases at J, with 23 bases between the two ends. This CDR3 has 15 amino acids. CDR1 and CDR2 from the germline V gene are DFQATT and SNEGSKA (reference sequence). The CDR3 region has the DNA TGCAGTGCTAGGGAGGGGGCCACTCGGTCGGGGAAGCTGTTTTTT. The encoded protein is CSAREGATRSGKLFF.

A few counts support this clone. A much larger clonotype is one base distant, so this may be a read error. V usage is TRBV6-5 and J usage is TRBJ2-5; D is undetermined. Germline loops: CDR1 MNHEY, CDR2 SVGAGI. The CDR3 is made up of 16 amino acids. The CDR3: CASIYSFAEIRETQYF. The CDR3 DNA is TGTGCCAGCATTTACTCGTTTGCGGAGATCCGAGAGACCCAGTACTTC.

This clone was counted ten times or more. This sequence joins TRBV6-1 and TRBJ1-2, with 7 bases that match TRBD1. With V trimmed by 7 bases and J by 0 bases, 5 bases remained unmatched. The germline V gene has CDR1 MNHNS and CDR2 SASEGT. This CDR3 contains 14 residues. The CDR3 nucleotides are TGTGCCAGCAAAACAGGGGCCTCTAACTATGGCTACACCTTC. It encodes CASKTGASNYGYTF.

In its sample, this clone was seen many times. With a much larger clone just one base away, this may be a read error. Other DNA sequences in this sample translate to the same CDR3. The rearrangement joins TRBV27 to TRBJ1-6; 8 bases map to TRBD1. The J segment lost 7 bases and the V segment lost 6 bases, leaving 11 bases of the junction unmatched. The CDR3 is 16 residues long. Germline V gene data show CDR1 as MNHEY and CDR2 as SMNVEV (reference sequence). The CDR3 bases are TGTGCCAGCAGCCATCAACAGACAGGGGTAAATTCACCCCTCCACTTT. This sequence encodes CASSHQQTGVNSPLHF.

This clone was seen many times. The CDR3 here is CATSDATSGRAHEQFF. The CDR3 nucleotides are TGTGCCACCAGTGATGCGACTAGCGGGAGGGCCCATGAGCAGTTCTTC. The V and J genes are TRBV24-1 and TRBJ2-1, with 14 bases lining up with TRBD2. There are 16 residues in the CDR3. Unmatched junction bases numbered 5, after V lost 3 bases and J lost 8 bases. CDR1 and CDR2 from the germline V gene are KGHDR and SFDVKD.

The chain combines TRBV2 with TRBJ2-2, with 11 bases that match TRBD2. The CDR3 extends over 19 amino acids. With 2 bases clipped from V and 3 bases from J, the junction kept 11 bases outside the gene matches. CDR1 and CDR2 from the germline V gene are SNHLY and FYNNEI. The CDR3, as DNA: TGTGCCAGCAGTGAACTCCTAGCGGGAGGAAGGTTGGACACCGGGGAGCTGTTTTTT. Translating gives CASSELLAGGRLDTGELFF.

In this sample, this clone turned up many times. The chain combines TRBV27 with TRBJ1-2, with D perhaps matching TRBD1 (6 bases). The ends were cut back, 2 bases at V and 5 bases at J, with 9 bases in the middle. The CDR3 length is 13 residues. Germline V gene data show CDR1 as MNHEY and CDR2 as SMNVEV (reference sequence). CDR3 sequence reads: CASSLPTGYGYTF. CDR3 nucleotide sequence: TGTGCCAGCAGTTTACCGACAGGATATGGCTACACCTTC.

This clone was detected only a few times. Since a much larger clone is just one base distant, this may be a read error. The same CDR3 can be traced to other DNA sequences in this sample. The rearrangement joins TRBV7-3 to TRBJ2-2; 8 bases match TRBD1. The germline CDR1 and CDR2 sequences are SGHTA and FQGTGA. The CDR3 runs to 15 residues. The V and J ends lost 5 bases and 4 bases, in that order; junction bases with no gene match: 6. In DNA, the CDR3 is TGTGCCAGCAGCCCGGGGACAGGTCCCACCGGGGAGCTGTTTTTT. This gives the protein CASSPGTGPTGELFF.

This clone has a count of ten or more. This sequence joins TRBV28 and TRBJ1-5; 7 bases map to TRBD1. This CDR3 is built from 14 residues. Germline assignment: CDR1 MDHEN and CDR2 SYDVKM. With 1 base clipped from V and 9 bases from J, the junction kept 6 bases outside the gene matches. This chain's CDR3 is CASSLLARGRPQHF. The DNA of the CDR3 is TGTGCCAGCAGTTTATTGGCCAGGGGGAGGCCCCAGCATTTT. The full variable domain, its missing parts supplied by reference TRBV28 and TRBJ1-5, is DVKVTQSSRYLVKRTGEKVFLECVQDMDHENMFWYRQDPGLGLRLIYFSYDVKMKEKGDIPEGYSVSREKKERFSLILESASTNQTSMYLCASSLLARGRPQHFGDGTRLSIL.

This clone has ten or more counts. This chain links TRBV19 with TRBJ2-6, with D possibly TRBD2 on 5 matching bases. Trimming took off 7 bases at V and 1 base at J, with 11 bases between the two ends. There are 15 residues in the CDR3. CDR1 LNHDA and CDR2 SQIVND come from the germline V gene (reference sequence). This CDR3 reads CASMGVGSGANVLTF. CDR3 sequence (DNA): TGTGCCAGTATGGGAGTGGGTTCTGGGGCCAACGTCCTGACTTTC. The variable domain in full, completed from reference TRBV19 and TRBJ2-6, reads DGGITQSPKYLFRKEGQNVTLSCEQNLNHDAMYWYRQDPGQGLRLIYYSQIVNDFQKGDIAEGYSVSREKKESFPLTVTSAQKNPTAFYLCASMGVGSGANVLTFGAGSRLTVL.

Concerning this clone itself: Other DNA variants within this sample encode the same CDR3. The V and J genes are TRBV19 and TRBJ2-7; TRBD2 matches at 8 bases. Germline V gene lookup returns CDR1 LNHDA and CDR2 SQIVND (reference sequence). V trimming: 5 bases; J trimming: 4 bases; junction bases outside the gene matches: 7. This CDR3 contains 14 residues. CDR3 coding DNA: TGTGCCAGTAGTTCTACTAGCGGTCCATACGAGCAGTACTTC. It codes for CASSSTSGPYEQYF.

This clone occurred many times. One end of the junction is discordant with germline, which a read error may explain. This chain uses TRBV14 with TRBJ1-2; D remains unclear. Germline loops: CDR1 SGHDN, CDR2 FVKESK. The CDR3 is 13 residues long. CDR3 protein: CASSQDVVAGYHF. As DNA, the CDR3 is TGTGCCAGCAGCCAAGATGTAGTTGCGGGATACCATTTC.

This clone was picked up many times. CDR3 protein: CASSLARTGRDEQFF. The CDR3 nucleotides read TGTGCCAGCAGCTTAGCCCGGACAGGCAGAGATGAGCAGTTCTTC. The V and J genes are TRBV7-9 and TRBJ2-1; TRBD1 aligns across 7 bases. The CDR3 loop spans 15 amino acids. V shed 0 bases, J shed 8 bases, and the junction held 7 bases outside the gene matches. Germline V gene lookup returns CDR1 SEHNR and CDR2 FQNEAQ (reference sequence).

This clone was counted at least ten times. This chain connects TRBV5-6 to TRBJ1-1, with D hard to call. From germline, CDR1 is SGHDT and CDR2 YYEEEE. The CDR3 covers 11 residues. V was cut by 0 bases and J by 8 bases, with 5 bases left in between. The CDR3 loop is CASSLGPEAFF. The CDR3, as DNA: TGTGCCAGCAGCTTGGGGCCAGAAGCTTTCTTT. The entire variable domain, with the rest obtained from reference TRBV5-6 and TRBJ1-1, is as follows: DAGVTQSPTHLIKTRGQQVTLRCSPKSGHDTVSWYQQALGQGPQFIFQYYEEEERQRGNFPDRFSGHQFPNYSSELNVNALLLGDSALYLCASSLGPEAFFGQGTRLTVV.

The rearrangement uses TRBV20-1 and TRBJ2-1; D gene ambiguous. Germline V gene lookup returns CDR1 DFQATT and CDR2 SNEGSKA (reference sequence). The CDR3 contains 10 residues. V lost 5 bases and J lost 8, with 7 bases in between. CDR3 sequence reads: CSAYSYEQFF. DNA of the CDR3: TGCAGTGCTTACTCTTATGAGCAGTTCTTC.

This clone was recorded at least ten times. The rearrangement uses TRBV5-8 and TRBJ2-1; D possibly corresponds to TRBD2 (6 bases). The germline V gene encodes CDR1 SGHTS and CDR2 YDEGEE. Trimming stripped 5 bases from V and 3 bases from J, with 18 bases between. This CDR3 spans 16 amino acids. CDR3: CASRFPSGASYNEQFF. DNA for the CDR3: TGTGCCAGCAGGTTCCCATCGGGAGCCAGCTACAATGAGCAGTTCTTC.

This clone was seen more than once but under ten times. The chain employs TRBV19 and TRBJ1-1; no clear D. Trimming shortened V by 9 bases and J by 1 base, and 15 bases separated the two germline ends. This CDR3 region has 14 residues. The germline V gene encodes CDR1 LNHDA and CDR2 SQIVND (reference sequence). CDR3 DNA sequence: TGTGCCAGCAGTTTAGCGTCGGCGAACACTGAAGCTTTCTTT. It codes for CASSLASANTEAFF.

There are many counts of this clone. The chain recombines TRBV20-1 with TRBJ1-5; D is possibly TRBD1 (5 bases). Trimming pared 3 bases from V and 4 bases from J, leaving 16 bases between. The germline V gene has CDR1 DFQATT and CDR2 SNEGSKA (reference sequence). This CDR3 has 15 residues. The DNA for the CDR3 is TGCAGTGCTAGTCCCAGGGATTTCCCGAATCAGCCCCAGCATTTT. Protein product: CSASPRDFPNQPQHF.

There are many counts of this clone. The chain joins TRBV13 to TRBJ2-1; TRBD2 matches 10 bases. V lost 5 bases and J lost 3; bases outside the gene matches: 10. The germline V gene encodes CDR1 PRHDT and CDR2 FYEKMQ (reference sequence). This CDR3 is built from 17 residues. Here the CDR3 DNA reads TGTGCCAGCAGCACCCGACTAGCGGGTGCCCTCTACAATGAGCAGTTCTTC. Translation: CASSTRLAGALYNEQFF.

This clone was seen many times. The chain links TRBV30 to TRBJ2-5; possible D gene TRBD1, 6 bases. This CDR3 contains 14 residues. CDR1 and CDR2 from the germline V gene are GTSNPN and SVGIG (reference sequence). Trimming took 0 bases from V and 6 from J, leaving 14 bases between them. The CDR3 coding sequence is TGTGCCTGGAGTGTATCGCCAGGGGAACAGACCCAGTACTTC. It encodes CAWSVSPGEQTQYF.

The gene calls are TRBV3-1 and TRBJ2-5; no clear D gene. The CDR3 has 14 residues. Germline V lookup: CDR1 LGHDT, CDR2 YNNKEL (reference sequence). V was shortened by 4 bases and J by 5 bases, with 14 bases between the two germline ends. CDR3 nucleotides: TGTGCCAGCAGCCCGACGGTAGCTCCGGAGACCCAGTACTTC. Translation gives CASSPTVAPETQYF.

This clone was seen at least ten times. The chain recombines TRBV5-1 with TRBJ2-1; 9 nucleotides align to TRBD2. Germline CDR1 SGHRS, CDR2 YFSETQ. The CDR3 runs to 13 residues. J was trimmed by 6 bases and V by 4 bases; bases with no gene match: 2. Here the CDR3 reads CASSPLAGNEQFF. CDR3 sequence (DNA): TGCGCCAGCAGCCCACTAGCGGGCAATGAGCAGTTCTTC.

In its sample, this clone was seen many times. V usage is TRBV14 and J usage is TRBJ1-1; 10 bases are shared with TRBD1. J gave up 5 bases and V 4 bases, and 4 bases lay outside the gene matches. This CDR3 has 14 amino acids. Germline V lookup: CDR1 SGHDN, CDR2 FVKESK. The CDR3 DNA follows: TGTGCCAGCAGCCTCTGGACAGGGGGGACTGAAGCTTTCTTT. Translated: CASSLWTGGTEAFF.

The V and J genes are TRBV2 and TRBJ1-2; 7 nucleotides align to TRBD1. The CDR3 has 14 residues. CDR1 is SNHLY, CDR2 FYNNEI, per germline. Unmatched junction bases numbered 4, after V lost 5 bases and J lost 1 base. CDR3 bases: TGTGCCAGCAGTCGGGACAGCTTTAACTATGGCTACACCTTC. Its protein is CASSRDSFNYGYTF.

This clone was observed many times. J is TRBJ1-1 and V is TRBV5-8; D gene unclear. Trimming took off 1 base at V and 4 bases at J, with 11 bases between the two ends. Looked up from germline, CDR1 is SGHTS and CDR2 is YDEGEE. CDR3 length equals 14 residues. Here the CDR3 DNA reads TGTGCCAGCAGCTTGTTTCTCCGGGGCACTGAAGCTTTCTTT. Translated, it gives CASSLFLRGTEAFF.

This clone was counted ten times or more. V is TRBV28 and J is TRBJ2-7; 7 bases are shared with TRBD1. V dropped 3 bases and J dropped 3; count of bases not matched to a gene: 17. Germline V lookup: CDR1 MDHEN, CDR2 SYDVKM. This CDR3 comprises 18 residues. CDR3 amino acids: CASSFPTGALKSHYEQYF. The CDR3 region has the DNA TGTGCCAGCAGTTTTCCAACAGGGGCGCTTAAAAGTCACTACGAGCAGTACTTC. Together with reference TRBV28 and TRBJ2-7, the CDR3 gives the full variable domain: DVKVTQSSRYLVKRTGEKVFLECVQDMDHENMFWYRQDPGLGLRLIYFSYDVKMKEKGDIPEGYSVSREKKERFSLILESASTNQTSMYLCASSFPTGALKSHYEQYFGPGTRLTVT.

The chain has TRBV18 and TRBJ2-5; D remains ambiguous. Trimming took 3 bases from V and 1 from J, leaving 3 bases between them. Germline lookup yields CDR1 KGHSH and CDR2 LQKENI. CDR3 length: 12 amino acids. CDR3 coding DNA: TGTGCCAGCTCACCGGGCCAAGAGACCCAGTACTTC. Protein: CASSPGQETQYF.

This clone was counted many times. The V call is TRBV20-1, the J call TRBJ1-1, with a possible D match to TRBD1 (5 bases). The V end was cut by 4 bases, the J end by 4 bases, with 19 bases between. The CDR3 runs 15 residues. CDR1 and CDR2 (germline): DFQATT, SNEGSKA (reference sequence). The CDR3 here is CSAKEEGLWSTEAFF. The CDR3 DNA reads TGCAGTGCTAAAGAGGAGGGGCTATGGAGCACTGAAGCTTTCTTT.

Many counts were recorded for this clone. The chain has TRBV18 and TRBJ1-3; no clear D. CDR1 KGHSH and CDR2 LQKENI come from the germline V gene. V lost 4 bases to trimming and J lost 0 bases, with 7 bases between them. There are 14 residues in the CDR3. Here the CDR3 DNA reads TGTGCCAGCTCACAAACAGCCTCTGGAAACACCATATATTTT. Translating gives CASSQTASGNTIYF. The variable domain in full, with the rest retrieved from reference TRBV18 and TRBJ1-3, is NAGVMQNPRHLVRRRGQEARLRCSPMKGHSHVYWYRQLPEEGLKFMVYLQKENIIDESGMPKERFSAEFPKEGPSILRIQQVVRGDSAAYFCASSQTASGNTIYFGEGSWLTVV.

This clone was found once. CDR3 amino acids: CASIVPGLALYEQFF. CDR3 in DNA: TGTGCCAGCATCGTACCGGGACTAGCTCTCTATGAGCAGTTCTTC. The chain couples TRBV11-2 to TRBJ2-1, with 9 positions matching TRBD2. The CDR3 runs to 15 residues. Germline lookup yields CDR1 SGHAT and CDR2 FQNNGV. The V gene end was trimmed by 7 bases and the J gene end by 8 bases; junction bases not matched to a gene: 12.